This TCR beta chain was sequenced in a study of blood T cell repertoires in COVID-19. The CDR3 runs to 14 residues. V gave up 4 bases and J gave up 1 base, with 11 bases separating them. Germline CDR1 reads SGHVS; CDR2 reads FNYEAQ. This clone came up once. The protocol was immunoSEQ multiplex PCR, while the TCRdb copy is restricted to in-frame clones and leaves out a portion. The sample lists 90,000 or so clones; approximately 87% were seen once. The sequence derives from a human donor in a cohort sampled during active COVID-19. The V gene is TRBV7-6, the J gene TRBJ2-7; the D is unclear. The sample consisted of peripheral blood. The CDR3 reads CASSSGSPSYEQYF. CDR3 in DNA: TGTGCCAGCAGCTCGGGTTCTCCTTCCTACGAGCAGTACTTC.